This T cell receptor beta chain was observed in a study of T-cell memory formation after mild COVID-19. TCRdb reprocessed the 5' RACE reads with MiXCR, giving one entry per CDR3 protein. This table holds 250,000 to 400,000 distinct CDR3 sequences, roughly an eighth found once. This clonotype has a handful of counts. The length of the CDR3 is 13 residues. V was shortened by 6 bases and J by 7 bases, with 12 bases between the two germline ends. Looked up from germline, CDR1 is MDHEN and CDR2 is SYDVKM. The chain joins TRBV28 to TRBJ2-2; D call uncertain. The sequence was obtained from a man aged 18 to 29 who had mild COVID-19 (a few samples of this study predate the infection). Cell type and time point are not known. Sequencing was done on a sample of PBMCs or a T cell subset sorted from them (not recorded which). The CDR3 region has the DNA TGTGCCAGCAGACGCAGGTTTCTCGGGGAGCTGTTTTTT. Its translation is CASRRRFLGELFF.